These 15 T cell receptor beta chains share one sample of origin, sequenced in a study of blood T cell repertoires in COVID-19. The repertoire was sequenced with immunoSEQ multiplex PCR; TCRdb's copy has only in-frame clones and lacks some. There are roughly 140,000 clones in the sample; roughly 80% occur only once, and about 8% lies in the top ten. The sample taken for sequencing was peripheral blood. All receptors derive from a human donor in a cohort sampled during active COVID-19.

This clone was detected only once. Other nucleotide sequences from this sample produce the same CDR3. The chain's CDR3 is CASSPRTGGDEQYF. The CDR3 DNA sequence: TGTGCCAGCAGTCCACGGACAGGCGGTGACGAGCAGTACTTC. The chain has TRBV7-9 and TRBJ2-7; 7 bases are shared with TRBD1. CDR3 length: 14 amino acids. CDR1 is SEHNR and CDR2 is FQNEAQ in the germline V gene (reference sequence). The junction had 10 bases not matched to a gene; V was cut back by 6 bases and J by 5 bases.

This chain joins TRBV19 and TRBJ2-1; 8 bases match TRBD1. From germline, CDR1 is LNHDA and CDR2 SQIVND (reference sequence). The V gene end was trimmed by 4 bases and the J gene end by 8 bases; junction bases not matched to a gene: 10. The CDR3 has 15 residues. This chain's CDR3 is CASSTGTGGSDEQFF. The CDR3, as DNA: TGTGCCAGTAGTACCGGGACAGGCGGGTCAGATGAGCAGTTCTTC.

The V gene is TRBV11-3, the J gene TRBJ2-1, with TRBD2 identical over 10 bases. The CDR3 runs to 15 residues. Germline CDR1 SGHNT, CDR2 YENEEA. Trimming took 5 bases from V and 7 from J; bases not matched to a gene: 8. DNA for the CDR3: TGTGCCAGCAGCCAAGCGGGGGGGTCTGGGAATGAGCAGTTCTTC. Translation: CASSQAGGSGNEQFF.

The chain recombines TRBV6-6 with TRBJ1-2; D gene uncertain. Germline V gene sequence: CDR1 MNHNY, CDR2 SVGAGI (reference sequence). The CDR3 has 13 amino acids. V was shortened by 7 bases and J by 6 bases, with 15 bases between the two germline ends. The CDR3 loop reads CASTSQIRDGYTF. The CDR3 DNA reads TGTGCCAGCACTAGCCAAATACGGGATGGCTACACCTTC.

The V and J genes are TRBV14 and TRBJ1-2; no definite D call. This CDR3 contains 15 residues. The V end was cut by 4 bases, the J end by 6 bases, with 18 bases between. In germline, CDR1 is SGHDN, CDR2 FVKESK. In nucleotides, the CDR3 is TGTGCCAGCAGCCCATATACCTCTAAGAATCATGGCTACACCTTC. Its protein is CASSPYTSKNHGYTF.

This clone was seen a handful of times. The chain joins TRBV5-4 to TRBJ2-1; D might be TRBD2 (6 bases). Per germline, CDR1 SGHNT and CDR2 YYREEE (reference sequence). This CDR3 spans 14 amino acids. V lost 4 bases and J 6 bases, leaving 14 bases between the germline ends. CDR3 in DNA: TGTGCCAGCAGCGGCCGAGGAGGGGTCAATGAGCAGTTCTTC. Protein sequence: CASSGRGGVNEQFF.

This chain connects TRBV3-1 (or the pseudogene TRBV3-2) to TRBJ1-4, with 7 bases fitting TRBD1. The CDR3 sequence is 14 residues long. With V trimmed by 5 bases and J by 7 bases, 7 bases remained unmatched. CDR1 LGHDT and CDR2 YNNKEL come from the germline V gene (reference sequence). CDR3 region: CASSFRQGSEKLFF. DNA of the CDR3: TGTGCCAGCAGCTTTAGACAGGGTAGTGAAAAACTGTTTTTT.

The genes are TRBV10-3 and TRBJ2-7; TRBD2 is a possible D gene (6 bases). Trimming removed 0 bases from V and 3 bases from J, with 9 bases in between. From germline, CDR1 is ENHRY and CDR2 SYGVKD. This CDR3 comprises 14 residues. Written as DNA, the CDR3 is TGTGCCATCAGTGAGTCGGGGCGGGACTACGAGCAGTACTTC. Translated, it gives CAISESGRDYEQYF.

The chain uses TRBV6-5 and TRBJ1-3; D remains ambiguous. This CDR3 is built from 13 residues. In germline, CDR1 is MNHEY, CDR2 SVGAGI. Trimming removed 6 bases from V and 0 bases from J, with 6 bases in between. As DNA, the CDR3 is TGTGCCAGCAGCAGCGTCTCTGGAAACACCATATATTTT. This codes for CASSSVSGNTIYF.

V gene TRBV5-6 combines with J gene TRBJ2-3; D possibly corresponds to TRBD2 (7 bases). CDR3 length equals 12 residues. Trimming left V 3 bases short and J 7 bases short, with 9 bases between. CDR1 is SGHDT and CDR2 is YYEEEE in the germline V gene. CDR3 nucleotides: TGTGCCAGCAGCTGGGGGGGCAATACGCAGTATTTT. It specifies CASSWGGNTQYF.

The rearrangement links TRBV4-1 to TRBJ1-5, with 10 bases identical to TRBD1. CDR3 length: 15 amino acids. CDR1 MGHRA and CDR2 YSYEKL come from the germline V gene. Trimming took 3 bases from V and 7 from J; bases not matched to a gene: 6. In DNA form, the CDR3 reads TGCGCCAGCAGCCACGGGACAGGGGAGGGGCAGCCCCAGCATTTT. Its protein is CASSHGTGEGQPQHF.

This chain joins TRBV4-1 and TRBJ2-5; 7 bases match TRBD2. The V gene's germline CDR1 is MGHRA and CDR2 YSYEKL. CDR3 length: 16 residues. V was clipped by 5 bases and J by 5 bases; unmatched bases: 14. This CDR3 reads CASSGGSGAPRETQYF. For the CDR3, the DNA is TGCGCCAGCAGCGGTGGGAGCGGGGCCCCCAGGGAGACCCAGTACTTC.

The chain is built from TRBV29-1 and TRBJ2-5, with TRBD2 matching 8 bases. Germline V gene data show CDR1 as SQVTM and CDR2 as ANQGSEA. J was trimmed by 4 bases and V by 4 bases; bases with no gene match: 5. This CDR3 spans 13 amino acids. Here the CDR3 reads CSVAREGGETQYF. CDR3 bases: TGCAGCGTTGCCCGGGAGGGCGGAGAGACCCAGTACTTC.

The chain recombines TRBV7-2 with TRBJ1-4, with a possible D match to TRBD1 (6 bases). With 5 bases removed from V and 10 bases from J, the gap between germline ends came to 20 bases. Germline V CDR1 and CDR2: SGHTA, FQGNSA. The CDR3 contains 15 residues. CDR3 in amino acids: CASSQNGGAQGKLFF. The CDR3 DNA reads TGTGCCAGCAGCCAAAATGGGGGGGCGCAGGGAAAACTGTTTTTT.

The CDR3 spells CATQAGNTIYF. CDR3 nucleotide sequence: TGTGCCACCCAGGCTGGAAACACCATATATTTT. The V and J genes are TRBV19 and TRBJ1-3; no reliable D call. The CDR3 has 11 residues. The germline V and J ends were trimmed by 10 bases and 2 bases, with 6 bases remaining between them. CDR1 LNHDA and CDR2 SQIVND come from the germline V gene (reference sequence).